Following are 23 T cell receptor beta chains from one sample sequenced in a study of blood T cell repertoires in COVID-19. The repertoire was sequenced with immunoSEQ multiplex PCR; TCRdb's copy has only in-frame clones and lacks some. The sample includes some 97,000 clones, over 80% of them seen just once. The sequenced material came from peripheral blood. These receptors were collected from a man aged 45 to 65 with active or convalescent COVID-19.

V usage is TRBV27 and J usage is TRBJ2-1; D may be TRBD1 (5 bases). CDR1 is MNHEY, CDR2 SMNVEV, per germline (reference sequence). The CDR3 has 16 amino acids. The V end lost 2 bases, the J end lost 5 bases, and 16 bases lay between the germline ends. The chain's CDR3 is CASSLSVGLTDNEQFF. The CDR3 nucleotides are TGTGCCAGCAGTTTAAGTGTGGGGCTGACGGACAATGAGCAGTTCTTC.

This sequence joins TRBV27 and TRBJ2-7; D perhaps matches TRBD2 (5 bases). The CDR3 runs to 18 residues. CDR1 is MNHEY and CDR2 is SMNVEV in the germline V gene (reference sequence). V was trimmed by 2 bases and J by 0 bases, leaving 20 bases between them. The CDR3 spells CASSLTFTSGRYSYEQYF. In nucleotides, the CDR3 is TGTGCCAGCAGTTTAACCTTCACATCGGGAAGGTACTCCTACGAGCAGTACTTC.

The chain recombines TRBV5-4 with TRBJ2-3, with 10 bases fitting TRBD2. Germline V gene data show CDR1 as SGHNT and CDR2 as YYREEE (reference sequence). The CDR3 consists of 17 residues. V dropped 3 bases and J dropped 5; count of bases not matched to a gene: 12. DNA of the CDR3: TGTGCCAGCAGCTCGGGGGGGGCTAGCGGGAGTATAGATACGCAGTATTTT. The encoded protein is CASSSGGASGSIDTQYF.

The chain couples TRBV2 to TRBJ1-1; no reliable D call. Trimming took 6 bases from V and 7 from J, leaving 18 bases between them. Germline CDR1 and CDR2: SNHLY and FYNNEI. This CDR3 spans 14 amino acids. The CDR3 DNA sequence: TGTGCCAGCAGGGACCTACGCGCGGGCAATGAAGCTTTCTTT. Amino acids: CASRDLRAGNEAFF.

The chain is built from TRBV28 and TRBJ2-7; 8 bases align to TRBD1. Trimming removed 6 bases from V and 5 bases from J; junction bases left unmatched: 3. The CDR3 length is 12 residues. The germline V gene encodes CDR1 MDHEN and CDR2 SYDVKM. CDR3 sequence: CASSLDRDEQYF. CDR3 DNA: TGTGCCAGCAGCTTGGACAGGGACGAGCAGTACTTC.

The V and J genes are TRBV7-9 and TRBJ2-6, with unresolved D. Germline V gene data show CDR1 as SEHNR and CDR2 as FQNEAQ (reference sequence). The germline V and J ends were trimmed by 3 bases and 0 bases, with 6 bases remaining between them. This CDR3 comprises 15 residues. The CDR3 nucleotides read TGTGCCAGCAGCTTCTACGGCTCTGGGGCCAACGTCCTGACTTTC. Its protein is CASSFYGSGANVLTF.

The rearrangement uses TRBV9 and TRBJ2-1; 8 positions agree with TRBD1. CDR1 SGDLS and CDR2 YYNGEE come from the germline V gene. The CDR3 is made up of 16 amino acids. V dropped 3 bases and J dropped 2; count of bases not matched to a gene: 7. In DNA form, the CDR3 reads TGTGCCAGCAGCGCCCTCCGGACAGGGACCTACAATGAGCAGTTCTTC. It translates to CASSALRTGTYNEQFF.

V usage is TRBV7-8 and J usage is TRBJ2-1, with D possibly matching TRBD2 (7 bases). Germline V gene sequence: CDR1 SGHVS, CDR2 FQNEAQ. The CDR3 totals 18 residues. Trimming stripped 7 bases from V and 4 bases from J, with 26 bases between. The CDR3 here is CASKSLPGEGISYNEQFF. The CDR3 DNA reads TGTGCCAGCAAGAGCCTTCCAGGGGAGGGTATCTCTTACAATGAGCAGTTCTTC. Together with reference TRBV7-8 and TRBJ2-1, the CDR3 gives the full variable domain: GAGVSQSPRYKVAKRGQDVALRCDPISGHVSLFWYQQALGQGPEFLTYFQNEAQLDKSGLPSDRFFAERPEGSVSTLKIQRTQQEDSAVYLCASKSLPGEGISYNEQFFGPGTRLTVL.

The chain combines TRBV20-1 with TRBJ2-1; D uncertain. CDR1 and CDR2 from the germline V gene are DFQATT and SNEGSKA (reference sequence). The CDR3 has 14 residues. V was clipped by 3 bases and J by 2 bases, with 11 bases between them. The CDR3 nucleotides are TGCAGTGCTAGTCTCCCCGAGGCCTACAATGAGCAGTTCTTC. It specifies CSASLPEAYNEQFF.

The gene calls are TRBV19 and TRBJ2-3; D perhaps matches TRBD2 (5 bases). Trimming stripped 3 bases from V and 7 bases from J, with 11 bases between. The CDR3 runs to 13 residues. Germline V CDR1 and CDR2: LNHDA, SQIVND (reference sequence). The CDR3 reads CASSMDSFNTQYF. The CDR3 DNA sequence: TGTGCCAGTAGTATGGACTCCTTTAATACGCAGTATTTT.

The chain is built from TRBV5-1 and TRBJ1-1, with a weak D call TRBD1 (6 bases). CDR1 and CDR2 from the germline V gene are SGHRS and YFSETQ. There are 16 residues in the CDR3. The V end was cut by 5 bases, the J end by 0 bases, with 17 bases between. In nucleotides, the CDR3 is TGCGCCAGCAGGGCCGCACAGGGAGCTATGAACACTGAAGCTTTCTTT. Its protein is CASRAAQGAMNTEAFF.

The chain uses TRBV5-8 and TRBJ2-7; 9 bases agree with TRBD2. Germline V gives CDR1 SGHTS, CDR2 YDEGEE. Trimming at V came to 0 bases and at J to 5 bases, leaving 6 bases not matched to a gene. The CDR3 contains 15 residues. The CDR3 region is CASSLAPSGNDEQYF. Written as DNA, the CDR3 is TGTGCCAGCAGCTTGGCCCCTAGCGGGAACGACGAGCAGTACTTC.

The J gene is TRBJ2-3, the V gene TRBV27; 8 positions agree with TRBD2. V lost 6 bases, J lost 4 bases, and 6 bases stayed unmatched. This CDR3 has 14 amino acids. The germline gives CDR1 MNHEY, CDR2 SMNVEV (reference sequence). CDR3 in DNA: TGTGCCAGCAGGGCGGGACTAGGGGCAGATACGCAGTATTTT. Its translation: CASRAGLGADTQYF.

The genes are TRBV2 and TRBJ2-1; 7 bases map to TRBD1. This CDR3 contains 14 residues. Trimming took 3 bases from V and 9 from J; bases not matched to a gene: 8. Germline V gene lookup returns CDR1 SNHLY and CDR2 FYNNEI. CDR3 DNA sequence: TGTGCCAGCAGTGACCGGACAGGTAGGCTTGAGCAGTTCTTC. Its translation is CASSDRTGRLEQFF.

V and J are TRBV3-1 (or the pseudogene TRBV3-2) and TRBJ2-7; 8 positions agree with TRBD2. This CDR3 has 15 amino acids. V lost 3 bases and J lost 3; bases outside the gene matches: 7. The germline gives CDR1 LGHDT, CDR2 YNNKEL (reference sequence). The CDR3 sequence is CASSHQGGRIYEQYF. In DNA, the CDR3 is TGTGCCAGCAGCCATCAGGGCGGGAGGATCTACGAGCAGTACTTC.

This clone was observed once. Because the CDR3's place on the DNA is in doubt, the DNA is left out and the CDR3 is given as listed by TCRdb. This sequence joins TRBV2 and TRBJ1-5; no check of the table's D call, TRBD1, against the DNA was made. The CDR3 length is 15 residues, termini included. CDR1 and CDR2 from the germline V gene are SNHLY and FYNNEI. This CDR3 is CASILDRGSNQPQHF.

In its sample, this clone was seen once. V and J are TRBV11-3 and TRBJ1-1; 8 nucleotides match TRBD1. This CDR3 is built from 14 residues. V lost 2 bases and J lost 7; bases outside the gene matches: 6. The V gene's germline CDR1 is SGHNT and CDR2 YENEEA. CDR3 in DNA: TGTGCCAGCAGCTTAAACAGGGGGAGTCTTGAAGCTTTCTTT. Translation: CASSLNRGSLEAFF.

V gene TRBV6-1 combines with J gene TRBJ1-2, with 7 bases matching TRBD1. Germline CDR1 and CDR2: MNHNS and SASEGT. This CDR3 contains 16 residues. Germline trimming cut 2 bases from V and 5 bases from J; bases unmatched to any gene: 11. Here the CDR3 reads CASSEPAEGAGYGYTF. The CDR3 coding sequence is TGTGCCAGCAGTGAACCGGCGGAGGGGGCAGGGTATGGCTACACCTTC.

The chain joins TRBV6-5 to TRBJ1-1; TRBD1 matches 8 bases. CDR1 and CDR2 from the germline V gene are MNHEY and SVGAGI. The CDR3 contains 14 residues. V lost 6 bases and J lost 6; bases outside the gene matches: 9. CDR3 sequence (DNA): TGTGCCAGCAGACAGGGGGAGCCGGTCGCTGAAGCTTTCTTT. Amino acid sequence: CASRQGEPVAEAFF.

The chain recombines TRBV5-5 with TRBJ2-5; D gene uncertain. The V end lost 1 base, the J end lost 5 bases, and 12 bases lay between the germline ends. Germline CDR1 and CDR2: SGHKS and YYEKEE (reference sequence). This CDR3 comprises 14 residues. CDR3 nucleotides: TGTGCCAGCAGCTTGACAGCTGTTGTGGAGACCCAGTACTTC. As protein: CASSLTAVVETQYF.

The chain has TRBV18 and TRBJ2-1; D might be TRBD1 (6 bases). Germline V CDR1 and CDR2: KGHSH, LQKENI. The V end lost 4 bases, the J end lost 9 bases, and 13 bases lay between the germline ends. The CDR3 is 13 amino acids. The CDR3 bases are TGTGCCAGCTCACGGGGACAATCGGGTGAGCAGTTCTTC. Its translation is CASSRGQSGEQFF.

The chain is built from TRBV5-4 and TRBJ1-6; D is perhaps TRBD1 (5 bases). This CDR3 spans 16 amino acids. Germline CDR1 and CDR2: SGHNT and YYREEE (reference sequence). Trimming cost V 0 bases and J 7 bases, with 14 bases left between them. The CDR3 here is CASSLAYGDSNSPLHF. CDR3 coding DNA: TGTGCCAGCAGCTTGGCTTATGGGGACTCAAATTCACCCCTCCACTTT.

The CDR3 reads CASSLGDSYEQYF. CDR3 nucleotide sequence: TGTGCCAGCAGCTTAGGGGACAGTTACGAGCAGTACTTC. V is TRBV7-2 and J is TRBJ2-7; 7 bases match TRBD1. CDR1 and CDR2 from the germline V gene are SGHTA and FQGNSA. CDR3 size: 13 residues. V lost 1 base and J lost 4; bases outside the gene matches: 1.